Below, 13 T cell receptor beta chains from the same sample are listed, as sequenced in a study of human T cells and chemical hapten exposure. Described time point: patch test 2, 6 weeks after DPC sensitization. Treatment here: therapeutic diphenylcyclopropenone sensitization with weekly scalp DPC. Each CDR3 protein gets one entry after TCRdb re-called the RACE reads with MiXCR. Of tens of thousands of distinct CDR3 sequences in the sample, roughly 10% were seen once. This specimen was whole blood, taken in connection with sensitization to the hapten diphenylcyclopropenone (DPC). These receptors all come from a young woman with alopecia areata. Some clones in this sample may be carry-over from other donors' samples.

This clonotype has ten or more counts. V and J are TRBV7-8 and TRBJ1-6, with a weak D call TRBD1 (5 bases). V was cut by 3 bases and J by 1 base, with 13 bases left in between. The CDR3 covers 17 residues. Germline-derived CDR1 and CDR2 are SGHVS and FQNEAQ. The CDR3 bases are TGTGCCAGCAGCTTGGGGGGTGGAGGATCCTATAATTCACCCCTCCACTTT. This codes for CASSLGGGGSYNSPLHF.

The table lists this clonotype with many counts. The V gene is TRBV12-3 or TRBV12-4, the J gene TRBJ1-2; tentative D call: TRBD1 (6 bases). Trimming removed 7 bases from V and 4 bases from J, with 16 bases in between. This CDR3 spans 14 amino acids. The CDR3 loop is CASNPTGRGYGYTF. DNA for the CDR3: TGTGCCAGCAACCCTACAGGGCGAGGCTATGGCTACACCTTC.

In its sample, this clonotype was seen many times. J is TRBJ2-2 and V is TRBV2; 7 bases are a match to TRBD1. The CDR3 spans 13 residues. Germline CDR1 and CDR2: SNHLY and FYNNEI. Losses at the gene ends were 5 bases for V and 6 bases for J; bases not matched to a gene: 3. The CDR3 bases are TGTGCCAGCAGTAGACAGGGAGCCGGGGAGCTGTTTTTT. Translated: CASSRQGAGELFF.

In its sample, this clonotype was seen many times. V gene TRBV29-1 combines with J gene TRBJ1-4; 8 bases agree with TRBD1. The CDR3 covers 13 residues. With 6 bases clipped from V and 3 bases from J, the junction kept 3 bases outside the gene matches. The germline V gene has CDR1 SQVTM and CDR2 ANQGSEA. DNA of the CDR3: TGCAGCGTCCAGGGGGCCTCTAATGAAAAACTGTTTTTT. Its translation: CSVQGASNEKLFF.

This clonotype occurred many times. The rearrangement joins TRBV20-1 to TRBJ2-5; 7 nucleotides agree with TRBD2. The CDR3 covers 13 residues. V gave up 3 bases and J gave up 2 bases; unmatched junction bases: 3. The V gene's germline CDR1 is DFQATT and CDR2 SNEGSKA (reference sequence). The CDR3 DNA follows: TGCAGTGCTAGTCTAGCGGAACAAGAGACCCAGTACTTC. This sequence encodes CSASLAEQETQYF.

This clonotype was counted ten times or more. This chain links TRBV29-1 with TRBJ2-3, with D uncertain. CDR1 and CDR2 (germline): SQVTM, ANQGSEA. This CDR3 region has 12 residues. V lost 1 base to trimming and J lost 0 bases, with 2 bases between them. DNA for the CDR3: TGCAGCGTTGAAGGGAGCACAGATACGCAGTATTTT. Translated, it gives CSVEGSTDTQYF.

A few counts support this clonotype. The rearrangement joins TRBV21-1 to TRBJ2-7; TRBD2, the D gene given by the table, was not confirmed from the DNA. TRBV21-1 is annotated as a pseudogene. CDR3 size: 19 residues. The CDR3 is CASSKWPTVFGTRFYEQYF. Here the CDR3 DNA reads TGTGCCAGCAGCAAATGGCCGACCGTCTTTGGGACTAGATTCTACGAGCAGTACTTC.

This clonotype was found many times. V and J are TRBV6-1 and TRBJ2-7; D is undetermined. The CDR3 is 14 residues long. The V and J ends lost 3 bases and 7 bases respectively, with 16 bases between them. Germline assignment: CDR1 MNHNS and CDR2 SASEGT. The CDR3 coding sequence is TGTGCCAGCAGTGAGTCCGGCATTTGGTGGGAGCAGTACTTC. Encoded protein: CASSESGIWWEQYF.

This clonotype showed up many times. The rearrangement joins TRBV5-5 to TRBJ1-6, with D unclear. CDR3 length: 15 amino acids. Germline assignment: CDR1 SGHKS and CDR2 YYEKEE (reference sequence). V lost 0 bases, J lost 4 bases, and 8 bases lay in between. CDR3 bases: TGTGCCAGCAGCTTGGCAATAGAATATAATTCACCCCTCCACTTT. Translating gives CASSLAIEYNSPLHF.

The J gene is TRBJ1-1, the V gene TRBV20-1, with no clear D. Looked up from germline, CDR1 is DFQATT and CDR2 is SNEGSKA (reference sequence). This CDR3 is built from 10 residues. Between the trimmed V and J ends, which lost 6 bases and 11 bases, there was a span of 13 bases. CDR3 region: CSADLVWAFF. Written as DNA, the CDR3 is TGCAGTGCCGACCTTGTTTGGGCTTTCTTT.

The chain is built from TRBV18 and TRBJ2-1, with a possible D match to TRBD1 (5 bases). V dropped 6 bases and J dropped 0 bases, with 15 bases sitting between them. The CDR3 consists of 16 residues. Looked up from germline, CDR1 is KGHSH and CDR2 is LQKENI. CDR3 bases: TGTGCCAGCTCGTTCGGACACCATACCTCCTACAATGAGCAGTTCTTC. Its protein is CASSFGHHTSYNEQFF.

This clonotype was observed many times. The chain carries TRBV20-1 and TRBJ1-6; perhaps TRBD1 as D (6 bases). V was pared by 6 bases and J by 6 bases, with 15 bases between. Germline V gives CDR1 DFQATT, CDR2 SNEGSKA (reference sequence). This CDR3 spans 14 amino acids. CDR3 in amino acids: CSAPPGALNSPLHF. DNA of the CDR3: TGCAGTGCACCCCCGGGGGCCCTTAATTCACCCCTCCACTTT.

The chain recombines TRBV18 with TRBJ1-1; TRBD1 is a possible D gene (5 bases). Germline loops: CDR1 KGHSH, CDR2 LQKENI. CDR3 length equals 12 residues. The germline V and J ends were trimmed by 4 bases and 5 bases, with 8 bases remaining between them. The CDR3 loop is CASSRGPTEAFF. Written as DNA, the CDR3 is TGTGCCAGCTCACGGGGACCGACTGAAGCTTTCTTT.